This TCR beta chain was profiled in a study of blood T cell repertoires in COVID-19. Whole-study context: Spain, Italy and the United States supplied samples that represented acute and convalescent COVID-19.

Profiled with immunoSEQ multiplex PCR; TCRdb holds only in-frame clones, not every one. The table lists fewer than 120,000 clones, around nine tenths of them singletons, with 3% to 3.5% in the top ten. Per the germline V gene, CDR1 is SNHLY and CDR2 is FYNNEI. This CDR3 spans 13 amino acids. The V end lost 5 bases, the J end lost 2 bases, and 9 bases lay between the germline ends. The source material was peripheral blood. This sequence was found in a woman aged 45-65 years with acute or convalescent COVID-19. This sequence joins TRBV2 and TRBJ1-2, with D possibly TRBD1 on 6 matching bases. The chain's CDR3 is CASSSDRNYGYTF. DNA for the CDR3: TGTGCCAGCAGTTCCGACAGGAACTATGGCTACACCTTC.